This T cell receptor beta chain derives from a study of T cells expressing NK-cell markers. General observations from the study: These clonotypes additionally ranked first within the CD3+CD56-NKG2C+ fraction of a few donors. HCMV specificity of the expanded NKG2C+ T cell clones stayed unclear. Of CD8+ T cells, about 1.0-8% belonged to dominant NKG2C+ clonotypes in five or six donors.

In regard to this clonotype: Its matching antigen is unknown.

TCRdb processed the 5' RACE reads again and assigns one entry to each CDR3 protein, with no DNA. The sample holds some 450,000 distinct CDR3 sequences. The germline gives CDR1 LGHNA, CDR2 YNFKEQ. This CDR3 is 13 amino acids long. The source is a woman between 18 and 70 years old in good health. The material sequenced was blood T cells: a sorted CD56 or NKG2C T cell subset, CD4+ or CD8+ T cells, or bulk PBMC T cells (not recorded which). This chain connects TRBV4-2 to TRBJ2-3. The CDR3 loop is CASSQDRGDTQYF.